One sample yielded the 19 T cell receptor beta chains listed below, sequenced in a study of response to subunit inactivated influenza vaccine. MiXCR, run by TCRdb on the RT-PCR reads, gives a single entry per CDR3 protein. The sample includes fewer than 700,000 distinct CDR3 sequences, approximately 13% of them seen just once. Sequenced material: PBMCs from blood, taken around seven weeks after vaccination. The receptors come from a man in his forties or fifties who received an inactivated influenza vaccine.

This chain links TRBV20-1 with TRBJ2-7; 9 bases agree with TRBD1. Per the germline V gene, CDR1 is DFQATT and CDR2 is SNEGSKA (reference sequence). The ends lost 0 bases at V and 6 bases at J; junction bases unmatched: 12. The CDR3 consists of 16 residues. For the CDR3, the DNA is TGCAGTGCTAGAGACCAATTGGGACAGGGAGTCGTCGAGCAGTACTTC. Its translation: CSARDQLGQGVVEQYF.

V is TRBV11-2 and J is TRBJ2-7, with D perhaps being TRBD1 or TRBD2 (5 bases each). The CDR3 is made up of 14 amino acids. Trimming removed 2 bases at V and 7 bases at J, with 15 bases between. CDR1 and CDR2 from the germline V gene are SGHAT and FQNNGV. Here the CDR3 reads CASSLRGFVSEQYF. CDR3 nucleotide sequence: TGTGCCAGCAGCTTACGGGGCTTTGTTTCGGAGCAGTACTTC. The whole variable domain, filled in from reference TRBV11-2 and TRBJ2-7, reads EAGVAQSPRYKIIEKRQSVAFWCNPISGHATLYWYQQILGQGPKLLIQFQNNGVVDDSQLPKDRFSAERLKGVDSTLKIQPAKLEDSAVYLCASSLRGFVSEQYFGPGTRLTVT.

This clonotype was seen ten or more times. The V gene is TRBV24-1, the J gene TRBJ2-3; D may be TRBD2 (5 bases). There are 17 residues in the CDR3. In germline, CDR1 is KGHDR, CDR2 SFDVKD. With 1 base removed from V and 3 bases from J, the gap between germline ends came to 16 bases. The CDR3 DNA reads as TGTGCCACCAGTGATTTCGGCGGAAGCGGAGTGACAGATACGCAGTATTTT. Translated: CATSDFGGSGVTDTQYF.

This clonotype was detected a few times. The V and J genes are TRBV20-1 and TRBJ2-3; TRBD2 agrees at 13 bases. The V segment lost 5 bases and the J segment 5 bases; nucleotides outside the gene matches: 7. The V gene's germline CDR1 is DFQATT and CDR2 SNEGSKA (reference sequence). This CDR3 is 15 amino acids long. CDR3 nucleotide sequence: TGCAGTGCTCAGGGGACTAGCGGGGATCAAGATACGCAGTATTTT. This gives the protein CSAQGTSGDQDTQYF.

This clonotype was counted a few times. The chain is built from TRBV24-1 and TRBJ1-2; tentatively, D is TRBD1 (6 bases). V was clipped by 5 bases and J by 0 bases, with 18 bases between them. The CDR3 has 17 amino acids. Germline CDR1 KGHDR, CDR2 SFDVKD. CDR3 in amino acids: CATSAGASAVANYGYTF. The CDR3 DNA is TGTGCCACCAGTGCGGGGGCGTCGGCGGTAGCTAACTATGGCTACACCTTC.

This chain links TRBV5-1 with TRBJ2-7; 9 nucleotides align to TRBD1. CDR3 length: 14 amino acids. Looked up from germline, CDR1 is SGHRS and CDR2 is YFSETQ. The junction had 7 bases not matched to a gene; V was cut back by 2 bases and J by 7 bases. CDR3 protein: CASSFGTGYGEQYF. The DNA of the CDR3 is TGCGCCAGCAGCTTCGGGACAGGGTATGGTGAGCAGTACTTC.

This clonotype was seen a handful of times. The chain links TRBV10-3 to TRBJ2-7; D gene uncertain. The CDR3 length is 11 residues. The germline gives CDR1 ENHRY, CDR2 SYGVKD. V was clipped by 8 bases and J by 0 bases, with 5 bases between them. CDR3 in amino acids: CAIADSYEQYF. The CDR3 DNA reads as TGTGCCATCGCGGACTCCTACGAGCAGTACTTC.

The chain employs TRBV7-4 and TRBJ2-7; 10 bases are a match to TRBD2. J was trimmed by 0 bases and V by 5 bases; bases with no gene match: 10. Germline-derived CDR1 and CDR2 are SGHVT and SQSDAQ. This CDR3 spans 17 amino acids. The CDR3 sequence: CASSVPWGLAPSYEQYF. DNA of the CDR3: TGTGCCAGCAGCGTGCCGTGGGGACTAGCGCCCTCCTACGAGCAGTACTTC.

This clonotype was detected a few times. This rearrangement joins TRBV29-1 to TRBJ2-7; TRBD1 matches at 8 bases. The V gene's germline CDR1 is SQVTM and CDR2 ANQGSEA. The CDR3 is 13 residues long. V shed 4 bases, J shed 6 bases, and the junction held 8 bases outside the gene matches. The CDR3 loop reads CSVVRGQASEQYF. The CDR3 nucleotides read TGCAGCGTTGTGAGGGGACAGGCCTCCGAGCAGTACTTC.

This clonotype was recorded a few times. The rearrangement uses TRBV20-1 and TRBJ2-7; D gene ambiguous. The CDR3 has 13 residues. Trimming took off 1 base at V and 6 bases at J, with 13 bases between the two ends. Germline V CDR1 and CDR2: DFQATT, SNEGSKA (reference sequence). DNA of the CDR3: TGCAGTGCTAGAGTCCTACGGGTCCCCGAGCAGTACTTC. It is translated as CSARVLRVPEQYF.

This clonotype came up many times. The chain uses TRBV6-5 and TRBJ2-6, with D unclear. This CDR3 region has 15 residues. From germline, CDR1 is MNHEY and CDR2 SVGAGI. Trimming left V 0 bases short and J 0 bases short, with 3 bases between. Written as DNA, the CDR3 is TGTGCCAGCAGTTACTCGCACTCTGGGGCCAACGTCCTGACTTTC. It specifies CASSYSHSGANVLTF.

J is TRBJ2-7 and V is TRBV4-2, with no clear D. V was cut by 1 base and J by 4 bases, with 17 bases left in between. The germline gives CDR1 LGHNA, CDR2 YNFKEQ. The CDR3 is made up of 16 amino acids. CDR3 in DNA: TGTGCCAGCAGCCAAGCAATCCTTCCAGGTCCATACGAGCAGTACTTC. It is translated as CASSQAILPGPYEQYF.

The chain carries TRBV7-9 and TRBJ2-7, with D possibly TRBD2 on 5 matching bases. The V and J ends lost 6 bases and 9 bases respectively, with 21 bases between them. Germline V gene data show CDR1 as SEHNR and CDR2 as FQNEAQ (reference sequence). The CDR3 consists of 14 residues. DNA of the CDR3: TGTGCCAGCAGACCGGACTCCTTAACCCTCGGGCAGTACTTC. It translates to CASRPDSLTLGQYF.

This clonotype appeared many times. CDR3 residues: CASSYFQGYEQYF. The CDR3 region has the DNA TGTGCCAGCAGTTACTTTCAGGGGTACGAGCAGTACTTC. The chain uses TRBV6-2 or TRBV6-3 and TRBJ2-7; maybe TRBD1 (6 bases). V was pared by 1 base and J by 4 bases, with 8 bases between. The CDR3 contains 13 residues. Germline V gene lookup returns CDR1 MNHEY and CDR2 SVGEGT.

The chain combines TRBV28 with TRBJ2-2; no firm D call. CDR3 size: 14 residues. Germline V CDR1 and CDR2: MDHEN, SYDVKM. V lost 3 bases, J lost 2 bases, and 7 bases lay in between. CDR3 in DNA: TGTGCCAGCAGTTTTTTTGGAAACACCGGGGAGCTGTTTTTT. Amino acids: CASSFFGNTGELFF. Full variable domain (missing parts from reference TRBV28 and TRBJ2-2): DVKVTQSSRYLVKRTGEKVFLECVQDMDHENMFWYRQDPGLGLRLIYFSYDVKMKEKGDIPEGYSVSREKKERFSLILESASTNQTSMYLCASSFFGNTGELFFGEGSRLTVL.

V is TRBV20-1 and J is TRBJ2-5; 10 positions match TRBD2. Germline V lookup: CDR1 DFQATT, CDR2 SNEGSKA (reference sequence). Unmatched junction bases numbered 9, after V lost 1 base and J lost 4 bases. The CDR3 has 16 residues. The CDR3: CSARGRSGGALETQYF. The CDR3 DNA is TGCAGTGCTAGAGGGAGAAGCGGGGGGGCCCTAGAGACCCAGTACTTC.

J is TRBJ2-1 and V is TRBV7-2; 11 nucleotides line up with TRBD2. CDR1 is SGHTA and CDR2 is FQGNSA in the germline V gene. Trimming removed 5 bases from V and 8 bases from J; junction bases left unmatched: 8. The CDR3 runs 15 residues. The CDR3 bases are TGTGCCAGCAGCCCAACTAGCGGGAGTAGCTATGAGCAGTTCTTC. Amino acid sequence: CASSPTSGSSYEQFF.

The V gene is TRBV12-3 or TRBV12-4, the J gene TRBJ1-2; D is unclear. V shed 3 bases and J shed 7 bases, with 9 bases lying between them. This CDR3 has 12 residues. CDR3 nucleotides: TGTGCCAGCAGTTTGTGGCGGGTTGGCTACACCTTC. Residues: CASSLWRVGYTF.

This clonotype was detected a few times. J is TRBJ2-3 and V is TRBV5-1; TRBD2 is a possible D gene (5 bases). CDR3 size: 15 residues. Trimming took off 0 bases at V and 0 bases at J, with 8 bases between the two ends. Germline-derived CDR1 and CDR2 are SGHRS and YFSETQ. The CDR3 DNA is TGCGCCAGCAGCTTGGGAAGCGGTAGCACAGATACGCAGTATTTT. It specifies CASSLGSGSTDTQYF.